Following are 15 T cell receptor beta chains from one sample sequenced in a study of shared clonotypes between healthy human individuals. The data were produced by immunoSEQ multiplex PCR, yet TCRdb's version contains in-frame clones alone and is incomplete. This table holds approximately 2.4 million clones, almost 96% found once. The sample comprised naive CD4+ T cells sorted from blood. Subset of the sample: CD45RA+ positively selected. The source is a young man in good health.

This rearrangement joins TRBV7-2 to TRBJ2-2, with TRBD2 identical over 7 bases. Trimming at V came to 5 bases and at J to 3 bases, leaving 6 bases not matched to a gene. The CDR3 extends over 15 amino acids. The germline gives CDR1 SGHTA, CDR2 FQGNSA. CDR3 sequence (DNA): TGTGCCAGCAGCACTGGGACTACCTACACCGGGGAGCTGTTTTTT. As protein: CASSTGTTYTGELFF.

V usage is TRBV7-9 and J usage is TRBJ2-4; the D is unclear. The CDR3 has 15 amino acids. The V end was cut by 1 base, the J end by 4 bases, with 11 bases between. Germline V CDR1 and CDR2: SEHNR, FQNEAQ (reference sequence). This CDR3 reads CASSLDLVDKNIQYF. The CDR3 DNA sequence: TGTGCCAGCAGCTTAGACCTTGTGGATAAAAACATTCAGTACTTC. The full variable domain, with the rest looked up from reference TRBV7-9 and TRBJ2-4, is DTGVSQNPRHKITKRGQNVTFRCDPISEHNRLYWYRQTLGQGPEFLTYFQNEAQLEKSRLLSDRFSAERPKGSFSTLEIQRTEQGDSAMYLCASSLDLVDKNIQYFGAGTRLSVL.

This clone was seen once. The chain couples TRBV5-1 to TRBJ1-2; 7 bases are shared with TRBD1. CDR1 and CDR2 (germline): SGHRS, YFSETQ. This CDR3 region has 16 residues. After removal of 6 bases from V and 6 bases from J, the junction contained 17 bases not matched to a gene. The CDR3 region has the DNA TGCGCCAGCACCGAGAATCCCTGGGACAGATATCATGGCTACACCTTC. It is translated as CASTENPWDRYHGYTF.

To note about this clone: One end of the junction varies from germline; a read error may be responsible. The rearrangement links TRBV11-2 to TRBJ2-5; TRBD2 aligns across 7 bases. The CDR3 is 14 residues long. Germline V gives CDR1 SGHAT, CDR2 FQNNGV. CDR3 in DNA: TGTGCCAGCAGCGTAGACAGCGGGGCGGAGACCCAGTACTTC. This encodes CASSVDSGAETQYF.

The chain recombines TRBV19 with TRBJ1-5; D is ambiguous. CDR1 is LNHDA and CDR2 is SQIVND in the germline V gene (reference sequence). V dropped 8 bases and J dropped 6 bases, with 17 bases sitting between them. The CDR3 spans 14 residues. DNA for the CDR3: TGTGCCAGTTCCAACCGGGCCCCCTCTCAGCCCCAGCATTTT. Protein product: CASSNRAPSQPQHF.

The chain links TRBV30 to TRBJ1-1; a possible D gene is TRBD1 (5 bases). Looked up from germline, CDR1 is GTSNPN and CDR2 is SVGIG (reference sequence). V dropped 1 base and J dropped 0 bases, with 15 bases sitting between them. This CDR3 is 16 amino acids long. CDR3 region: CAWSGLAGQLNTEAFF. DNA for the CDR3: TGTGCCTGGAGTGGGCTCGCGGGGCAGCTGAACACTGAAGCTTTCTTT.

A few counts support this clone. Additional DNA sequences in this sample encode the identical CDR3. V is TRBV18 and J is TRBJ2-3, with TRBD1 matching over 9 bases. CDR3 size: 15 residues. Germline V gene sequence: CDR1 KGHSH, CDR2 LQKENI. After removal of 3 bases from V and 0 bases from J, the junction contained 1 base not matched to a gene. CDR3 sequence (DNA): TGTGCCAGCTCACCGGGACAGGGAAGCACAGATACGCAGTATTTT. It translates to CASSPGQGSTDTQYF.

This rearrangement joins TRBV10-2 to TRBJ1-3; D ambiguous. Germline V gene sequence: CDR1 WSHSY, CDR2 SAAADI. With 0 bases removed from V and 8 bases from J, the gap between germline ends came to 8 bases. CDR3 size: 13 residues. The DNA for the CDR3 is TGCGCCAGCAGTGAGTCCGGGGTGGACACCATATATTTT. Amino acids: CASSESGVDTIYF.

V is TRBV5-1 and J is TRBJ2-5; 9 positions agree with TRBD2. The CDR3 has 15 amino acids. Unmatched junction bases numbered 6, after V lost 4 bases and J lost 2 bases. Germline assignment: CDR1 SGHRS and CDR2 YFSETQ. The CDR3: CASSRSGGTQETQYF. The DNA for the CDR3 is TGCGCCAGCAGCCGAAGCGGGGGGACTCAAGAGACCCAGTACTTC.

CDR3 protein: CAWSALIHEKLFF. DNA of the CDR3: TGTGCCTGGAGTGCCTTGATACACGAAAAACTGTTTTTT. This chain uses TRBV30 with TRBJ1-4; D not certain. Per the germline V gene, CDR1 is GTSNPN and CDR2 is SVGIG (reference sequence). V lost 1 base, J lost 8 bases, and 11 bases lay in between. The CDR3 length is 13 residues.

The chain recombines TRBV7-9 with TRBJ2-1, with D possibly matching TRBD2 (6 bases). Germline values: CDR1 SEHNR, CDR2 FQNEAQ (reference sequence). The CDR3 spans 15 residues. V lost 4 bases and J 9 bases, leaving 19 bases between the germline ends. In DNA form, the CDR3 reads TGTGCCAGCAGCTCCCAAGGGGACTTACTCTCTGAGCAGTTCTTC. The encoded protein is CASSSQGDLLSEQFF.

The chain combines TRBV9 with TRBJ2-7, with D unclear. The germline V and J ends were trimmed by 3 bases and 2 bases, with 12 bases remaining between them. The length of the CDR3 is 14 residues. Germline V lookup: CDR1 SGDLS, CDR2 YYNGEE. Here the CDR3 DNA reads TGTGCCAGCAGCGGATCGACGGTACCCTACGAGCAGTACTTC. Residues: CASSGSTVPYEQYF.

On this clone: At one end the junction does not follow the germline gene, possibly because of a read error. The genes are TRBV11-2 and TRBJ2-3, with 12 bases that match TRBD2. The germline CDR1 and CDR2 sequences are SGHAT and FQNNGV. This CDR3 region has 13 residues. The DNA for the CDR3 is TGTGCCAGCAGCTTAGATCTCCTAGCGGGAGGGCGTTTT. Translating gives CASSLDLLAGGRF.

The chain uses TRBV5-1 and TRBJ2-7, with D unclear. V lost 5 bases, J lost 2 bases, and 17 bases lay in between. The CDR3 has 15 residues. Germline V gene data show CDR1 as SGHRS and CDR2 as YFSETQ. The CDR3 sequence is CASSREGSSTYEQYF. The CDR3 region has the DNA TGCGCCAGCAGTCGTGAAGGATCCTCCACCTACGAGCAGTACTTC.

This clone is a singleton in its sample. Additional DNA sequences in this sample encode the identical CDR3. The V and J genes are TRBV30 and TRBJ2-3; D is ambiguous. The CDR3 contains 11 residues. The V gene lost 0 bases and the J gene lost 5 bases, with 3 bases spanning the gap. Germline V gene data show CDR1 as GTSNPN and CDR2 as SVGIG (reference sequence). In nucleotides, the CDR3 is TGTGCCTGGAGTGTACTAGATACGCAGTATTTT. This sequence encodes CAWSVLDTQYF.